This T cell receptor beta chain was obtained from a study of T-cell reconstitution after alpha-beta-depleted transplantation in children. General study findings and limits: Newly made T cells mostly supplied T-cell counts and diversity one year after transplant. Reports say that about two months after transplant, the alpha-beta T cells came out of several hundred graft clones that had expanded.

By proportion, this clonotype is medium-sized. What it binds is unknown. Unique molecular identifiers featured in how the TCRbeta library was prepared. TCRdb used MiXCR to reprocess the PCR reads, holding one entry per CDR3 protein. This repertoire shows roughly 74,000 distinct CDR3 sequences, roughly 18% found once; its top ten account for less than 60%. Per germline, CDR1 LGHNA and CDR2 YNFKEQ. CDR3 size: 17 residues. Trimming cost V 0 bases and J 0 bases, with 12 bases left between them. The TCR was taken from a male patient aged 2 to 9 who had a stem cell transplant for acute lymphoblastic leukemia, so the T cells may come from the graft donor. The rearrangement uses TRBV4-2 and TRBJ2-1; perhaps TRBD2 as D (5 bases). Sample: PBMCs, mostly from graft donor cells, taken 360 days after TCRalphabeta/CD19-depleted stem cell transplant. DNA for the CDR3: TGTGCCAGCAGCCAAGATAATAGCGCCAGCTCCTACAATGAGCAGTTCTTC. Its translation is CASSQDNSASSYNEQFF.